These T cell receptor beta chains were read from a single sample in a study of somatic mutations in cytotoxic T cells in rheumatoid arthritis. TCRdb's table, derived via immunoSEQ multiplex PCR, lists solely in-frame clones and lacks some. Among some 14,000 clones listed, 60% to 75% were seen once. The sequencing input was CD8+ T cells sorted from blood. These receptors came from an adult with rheumatoid arthritis. Each CDR3 is given with its conserved first and last residue. The D gene is left open where the match is weak. Clone size is stated in some rows and not others, as once, few, many or a class when expanded.

D gene: TRBD1; CDR3 length: 14; clone size: -; J gene: TRBJ2-3; V gene: TRBV19; CDR3 protein: CASSLQGNTDTQYF; CDR3 DNA: TGTGCCAGTAGTCTACAGGGGAACACAGATACGCAGTATTTT
D gene: TRBD1; CDR3 length: 14; clone size: -; J gene: TRBJ2-7; V gene: TRBV4-3; CDR3 protein: CASSPRDRANEQYF; CDR3 DNA: TGCGCCAGCAGCCCCCGGGACAGGGCCAATGAGCAGTACTTC
D gene: TRBD1; CDR3 length: 15; clone size: -; J gene: TRBJ1-1; V gene: TRBV4-1; CDR3 protein: CASSHTRGLGTEAFF; CDR3 DNA: TGCGCCAGCAGCCATACCAGGGGGCTGGGGACTGAAGCTTTCTTT
D gene: -; CDR3 length: 16; clone size: -; J gene: TRBJ2-1; V gene: TRBV7-9; CDR3 protein: CASSRGTHLPNNEQFF; CDR3 DNA: TGTGCCAGCAGCCGAGGGACTCACCTCCCCAACAATGAGCAGTTCTTC
D gene: -; CDR3 length: 16; clone size: -; J gene: TRBJ2-1; V gene: TRBV5-1; CDR3 protein: CASSLAITVFGNEQFF; CDR3 DNA: TGCGCCAGCAGCTTGGCGATAACAGTCTTCGGTAATGAGCAGTTCTTC
D gene: -; CDR3 length: 14; clone size: -; J gene: TRBJ2-2; V gene: TRBV7-9; CDR3 protein: CASSLGLVAGELFF; CDR3 DNA: TGTGCCAGCAGCTTAGGGTTGGTCGCCGGGGAGCTGTTTTTT
D gene: -; CDR3 length: 14; clone size: -; J gene: TRBJ1-4; V gene: TRBV2; CDR3 protein: CASREAGAGEKLFF; CDR3 DNA: TGTGCCAGCAGGGAGGCGGGAGCCGGAGAAAAACTGTTTTTT
D gene: -; CDR3 length: 12; clone size: few; J gene: TRBJ1-1; V gene: TRBV2; CDR3 protein: CASLPRGTEAFF; CDR3 DNA: TGTGCCAGCCTTCCTAGGGGAACTGAAGCTTTCTTT
D gene: -; CDR3 length: 11; clone size: -; J gene: TRBJ2-1; V gene: TRBV5-1; CDR3 protein: CASSLYNEQFF; CDR3 DNA: TGCGCCAGCAGCTTGTACAATGAGCAGTTCTTC
D gene: -; CDR3 length: 13; clone size: few; J gene: TRBJ1-2; V gene: TRBV2; CDR3 protein: CARPGTANYGYTF; CDR3 DNA: TGTGCCAGACCCGGGACGGCGAACTATGGCTACACCTTC
D gene: TRBD1; CDR3 length: 13; clone size: once; J gene: TRBJ2-1; V gene: TRBV6-5; CDR3 protein: CAGTVWPYNEQFF; CDR3 DNA: TGTGCCGGGACAGTTTGGCCCTACAATGAGCAGTTCTTC
D gene: TRBD2; CDR3 length: 15; clone size: -; J gene: TRBJ2-1; V gene: TRBV11-2; CDR3 protein: CASSLEAGAYNEQFF; CDR3 DNA: TGTGCCAGCAGCTTAGAAGCGGGGGCATACAATGAGCAGTTCTTC
D gene: -; CDR3 length: 15; clone size: -; J gene: TRBJ1-2; V gene: TRBV11-2; CDR3 protein: CASSSAGDGGYGYTF; CDR3 DNA: TGTGCCAGCAGCTCCGCAGGGGATGGGGGATATGGCTACACCTTC
D gene: TRBD1; CDR3 length: 13; clone size: -; J gene: TRBJ2-1; V gene: TRBV18; CDR3 protein: CASSPDRDNEQFF; CDR3 DNA: TGTGCCAGCTCACCAGACAGGGACAATGAGCAGTTCTTC
D gene: TRBD2; CDR3 length: 16; clone size: few; J gene: TRBJ2-7; V gene: TRBV7-9; CDR3 protein: CASLIAGGPGTYEQYF; CDR3 DNA: TGTGCCAGCCTTATAGCGGGGGGGCCTGGGACCTACGAGCAGTACTTC
D gene: TRBD2; CDR3 length: 15; clone size: few; J gene: TRBJ2-2; V gene: TRBV6-6; CDR3 protein: CASSWTSGDTGELFF; CDR3 DNA: TGTGCCAGCAGTTGGACTAGCGGAGACACCGGGGAGCTGTTTTTT
D gene: -; CDR3 length: 14; clone size: once; J gene: TRBJ2-5; V gene: TRBV25-1; CDR3 protein: CASSEYGGRETQYF; CDR3 DNA: TGTGCCAGCAGTGAATATGGTGGGCGGGAGACCCAGTACTTC
D gene: TRBD2; CDR3 length: 12; clone size: -; J gene: TRBJ2-5; V gene: TRBV7-2; CDR3 protein: CASTSGGETQYF; CDR3 DNA: TGTGCCAGCACCTCGGGGGGGGAGACCCAGTACTTC
D gene: TRBD2; CDR3 length: 12; clone size: -; J gene: TRBJ2-2; V gene: TRBV29-1; CDR3 protein: CSARGSTGELFF; CDR3 DNA: TGCAGCGCGCGGGGGAGCACCGGGGAGCTGTTTTTT
D gene: -; CDR3 length: 12; clone size: few; J gene: TRBJ2-1; V gene: TRBV7-9; CDR3 protein: CASGGAKAEQFF; CDR3 DNA: TGTGCCAGCGGGGGGGCAAAGGCTGAGCAGTTCTTC
D gene: TRBD2; CDR3 length: 16; clone size: -; J gene: TRBJ2-7; V gene: TRBV29-1; CDR3 protein: CSVEEGLAGVSYEQYF; CDR3 DNA: TGCAGCGTTGAAGAAGGACTAGCGGGCGTGAGCTACGAGCAGTACTTC
D gene: TRBD1; CDR3 length: 13; clone size: -; J gene: TRBJ1-1; V gene: TRBV30; CDR3 protein: CAWVTHRGEEAFF; CDR3 DNA: TGTGCCTGGGTAACCCACAGGGGCGAAGAAGCTTTCTTT
D gene: TRBD1; CDR3 length: 14; clone size: -; J gene: TRBJ1-5; V gene: TRBV28; CDR3 protein: CASSWTGGVQPQHF; CDR3 DNA: TGTGCCAGCAGCTGGACAGGGGGCGTTCAGCCCCAGCATTTT
D gene: TRBD1; CDR3 length: 13; clone size: -; J gene: TRBJ1-1; V gene: TRBV6-5; CDR3 protein: CASSYGQGSEAFF; CDR3 DNA: TGTGCCAGCAGTTACGGACAGGGATCTGAAGCTTTCTTT
D gene: TRBD2; CDR3 length: 15; clone size: -; J gene: TRBJ2-7; V gene: TRBV7-6; CDR3 protein: CASSFSGGGLHEQYF; CDR3 DNA: TGTGCCAGCAGCTTCAGCGGGGGCGGGCTCCACGAGCAGTACTTC
D gene: TRBD1; CDR3 length: 15; clone size: few; J gene: TRBJ1-2; V gene: TRBV10-3; CDR3 protein: CAISDDDRGGYGYTF; CDR3 DNA: TGTGCCATCAGTGATGATGACAGGGGCGGCTATGGCTACACCTTC
D gene: -; CDR3 length: 13; clone size: -; J gene: TRBJ2-3; V gene: TRBV7-9; CDR3 protein: CASSPPARDTQYF; CDR3 DNA: TGTGCCAGCAGCCCGCCCGCGAGAGATACGCAGTATTTT
D gene: TRBD2; CDR3 length: 18; clone size: -; J gene: TRBJ2-3; V gene: TRBV7-2; CDR3 protein: CASSLVVGLAGGTDTQYF; CDR3 DNA: TGTGCCAGCAGCTTAGTAGTTGGACTAGCGGGAGGAACAGATACGCAGTATTTT
D gene: -; CDR3 length: 12; clone size: -; J gene: TRBJ1-6; V gene: TRBV7-9; CDR3 protein: CASTHRDLTLHF; CDR3 DNA: TGTGCCAGCACCCATAGGGACTTGACCCTCCACTTT
D gene: -; CDR3 length: 13; clone size: -; J gene: TRBJ1-3; V gene: TRBV7-9; CDR3 protein: CASSQYSGNTIYF; CDR3 DNA: TGTGCCAGCAGCCAGTACTCTGGAAACACCATATATTTT
D gene: TRBD1; CDR3 length: 16; clone size: -; J gene: TRBJ1-2; V gene: TRBV6-6; CDR3 protein: CASKFGTGEVMYGYTF; CDR3 DNA: TGTGCCAGCAAATTCGGGACAGGGGAGGTTATGTATGGCTACACCTTC
D gene: TRBD2; CDR3 length: 15; clone size: -; J gene: TRBJ2-1; V gene: TRBV30; CDR3 protein: CAWAASWGGWNEQFF; CDR3 DNA: TGTGCCTGGGCCGCTTCGTGGGGGGGGTGGAATGAGCAGTTCTTC
D gene: -; CDR3 length: 13; clone size: -; J gene: TRBJ2-2; V gene: TRBV11-2; CDR3 protein: CASRSANTGELFF; CDR3 DNA: TGTGCCAGCAGGTCTGCGAACACCGGGGAGCTGTTTTTT
D gene: -; CDR3 length: 13; clone size: -; J gene: TRBJ2-1; V gene: TRBV4-1; CDR3 protein: CASSQVGYNEQFF; CDR3 DNA: TGCGCCAGCAGCCAAGTCGGTTACAATGAGCAGTTCTTC
D gene: TRBD2; CDR3 length: 15; clone size: -; J gene: TRBJ2-5; V gene: TRBV5-8; CDR3 protein: CASSLSLAGKETQYF; CDR3 DNA: TGTGCCAGCAGCTTGAGTCTAGCGGGGAAAGAGACCCAGTACTTC
D gene: -; CDR3 length: 14; clone size: medium-sized; J gene: TRBJ2-2; V gene: TRBV6-6; CDR3 protein: CASSSDSPAGELFF; CDR3 DNA: TGTGCCAGCAGTTCGGACAGCCCGGCCGGGGAGCTGTTTTTT
D gene: -; CDR3 length: 15; clone size: once; J gene: TRBJ2-1; V gene: TRBV6-1; CDR3 protein: CASGEAGSSYNEQFF; CDR3 DNA: TGTGCCAGCGGGGAGGCAGGGAGCTCCTACAATGAGCAGTTCTTC
D gene: -; CDR3 length: 15; clone size: -; J gene: TRBJ2-1; V gene: TRBV29-1; CDR3 protein: CSVEDLGGPGDEQFF; CDR3 DNA: TGCAGCGTTGAAGATCTTGGGGGCCCGGGGGATGAGCAGTTCTTC
D gene: -; CDR3 length: 13; clone size: few; J gene: TRBJ1-6; V gene: TRBV6-1; CDR3 protein: CASRGSYNSPLHF; CDR3 DNA: TGTGCCAGCAGGGGATCCTATAATTCACCCCTCCACTTT
D gene: TRBD1; CDR3 length: 15; clone size: -; J gene: TRBJ2-7; V gene: TRBV7-9; CDR3 protein: CASSPLDRENYEQYF; CDR3 DNA: TGTGCCAGCAGCCCATTGGACAGGGAAAACTACGAGCAGTACTTC
D gene: TRBD1; CDR3 length: 16; clone size: -; J gene: TRBJ1-6; V gene: TRBV6-1; CDR3 protein: CASSAPTGASYSPLHF; CDR3 DNA: TGTGCCAGCAGTGCCCCGACAGGGGCCAGCTATTCACCCCTCCACTTT
D gene: TRBD1; CDR3 length: 16; clone size: -; J gene: TRBJ2-5; V gene: TRBV28; CDR3 protein: CASSLPGQGAGETQYF; CDR3 DNA: TGTGCCAGCAGTCTACCGGGACAGGGGGCGGGAGAGACCCAGTACTTC